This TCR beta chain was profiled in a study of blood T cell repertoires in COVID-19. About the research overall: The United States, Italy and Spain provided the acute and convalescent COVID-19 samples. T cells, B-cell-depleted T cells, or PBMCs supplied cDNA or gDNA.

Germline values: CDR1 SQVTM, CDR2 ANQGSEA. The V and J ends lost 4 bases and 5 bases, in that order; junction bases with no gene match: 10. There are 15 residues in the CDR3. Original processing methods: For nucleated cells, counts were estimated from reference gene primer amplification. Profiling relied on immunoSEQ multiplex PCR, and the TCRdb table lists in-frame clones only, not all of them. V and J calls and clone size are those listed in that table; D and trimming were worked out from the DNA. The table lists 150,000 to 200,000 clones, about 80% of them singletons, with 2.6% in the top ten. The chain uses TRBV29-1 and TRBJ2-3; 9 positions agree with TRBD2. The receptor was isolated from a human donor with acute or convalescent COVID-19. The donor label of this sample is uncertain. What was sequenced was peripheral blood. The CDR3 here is CSVVGTGTSLDTQYF. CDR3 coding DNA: TGCAGCGTTGTAGGGACGGGGACTAGCCTAGATACGCAGTATTTT.